The rows below give T cell receptor beta chains drawn from one sample of a study of T-cell memory formation after mild COVID-19. TCRdb processed the 5' RACE reads anew with MiXCR; each CDR3 protein has one entry. In the table there are 270,000 or so distinct CDR3 sequences, roughly 18% of which are singletons. Sequencing input: PBMCs or a T cell subset sorted from them (not recorded which). The receptors originated from a young man who had mild COVID-19 (a few samples of this study predate the infection). Cell type and time point are not known. CDR3s include the opening cysteine and the closing phenylalanine or tryptophan. Fields, in order: CDR3 protein, J gene, V gene.

cdr3_aa: CSASLEFGYGYTF
j_call: TRBJ1-2
v_call: TRBV20-1

cdr3_aa: CASSFARLDTQYF
j_call: TRBJ2-3
v_call: TRBV7-9

cdr3_aa: CASSGPIQETQYF
j_call: TRBJ2-5
v_call: TRBV12-3/TRBV12-4

cdr3_aa: CASSLVRGNTGELFF
j_call: TRBJ2-2
v_call: TRBV5-6

cdr3_aa: CASSYRNQPQHF
j_call: TRBJ1-5
v_call: TRBV6-2/TRBV6-3

cdr3_aa: CASSVTSNGAGELFF
j_call: TRBJ2-2
v_call: TRBV9

cdr3_aa: CASSAYGQGSDTQYF
j_call: TRBJ2-3
v_call: TRBV5-1

cdr3_aa: CASSAGTAEEKLFF
j_call: TRBJ1-4
v_call: TRBV5-1

cdr3_aa: CASSGRGGSLRGYTF
j_call: TRBJ1-2
v_call: TRBV25-1

cdr3_aa: CSALTGRGGADTQYF
j_call: TRBJ2-3
v_call: TRBV20-1

cdr3_aa: CASSLTVAGNTIYF
j_call: TRBJ1-3
v_call: TRBV5-1

cdr3_aa: CASSPGPLGDTQYF
j_call: TRBJ2-3
v_call: TRBV4-3

cdr3_aa: CASSLNAGKDTQYF
j_call: TRBJ2-3
v_call: TRBV7-3

cdr3_aa: CASSTPGGDEQFF
j_call: TRBJ2-1
v_call: TRBV5-1

cdr3_aa: CASSLMEVAVISTGELFF
j_call: TRBJ2-2
v_call: TRBV7-8

cdr3_aa: CASSGLSGSTDTQYF
j_call: TRBJ2-3
v_call: TRBV5-6

cdr3_aa: CASSSAVGSSYEQYF
j_call: TRBJ2-7
v_call: TRBV5-4

cdr3_aa: CSAPGTGTGYTF
j_call: TRBJ1-2
v_call: TRBV20-1

cdr3_aa: CASSQGQGGQYF
j_call: TRBJ2-3
v_call: TRBV19

cdr3_aa: CASSYSGDDQPQHF
j_call: TRBJ1-5
v_call: TRBV6-2/TRBV6-3

cdr3_aa: CASSLPLTGELFF
j_call: TRBJ2-2
v_call: TRBV27

cdr3_aa: CASSSREHNEQFF
j_call: TRBJ2-1
v_call: TRBV12-3/TRBV12-4

cdr3_aa: CASSLFSGDPETQYF
j_call: TRBJ2-5
v_call: TRBV12-3/TRBV12-4

cdr3_aa: CASSVGGFYEQYF
j_call: TRBJ2-7
v_call: TRBV5-1

cdr3_aa: CASSIGQGQTQYF
j_call: TRBJ2-5
v_call: TRBV4-1

cdr3_aa: CASSRAETQYF
j_call: TRBJ2-5
v_call: TRBV4-1

cdr3_aa: CASRLQGAIGSGELFF
j_call: TRBJ2-2
v_call: TRBV19

cdr3_aa: CASSLGGQVTQYF
j_call: TRBJ2-3
v_call: TRBV5-5

cdr3_aa: CASSPLLLGTSRPYNEQFF
j_call: TRBJ2-1
v_call: TRBV11-2

cdr3_aa: CASSTPDHGTECYEQFF
j_call: TRBJ2-1
v_call: TRBV21-1

cdr3_aa: CSAPGTGGRVDTQYF
j_call: TRBJ2-3
v_call: TRBV20-1

cdr3_aa: CASSLSLSHSTDTQYF
j_call: TRBJ2-3
v_call: TRBV7-9

cdr3_aa: CASSFGRETDTQYF
j_call: TRBJ2-3
v_call: TRBV7-2

cdr3_aa: CSVEDGHSNEQFF
j_call: TRBJ2-1
v_call: TRBV29-1

cdr3_aa: CASSYSLGTLATTEAFF
j_call: TRBJ1-1
v_call: TRBV6-5

cdr3_aa: CASSSQGQGSEQYF
j_call: TRBJ2-7
v_call: TRBV7-6

cdr3_aa: CASSDRGAEKLFF
j_call: TRBJ1-4
v_call: TRBV6-1

cdr3_aa: CASSDGLAGLKNIQYF
j_call: TRBJ2-4
v_call: TRBV7-9

cdr3_aa: CSVRRQGALNTGELFF
j_call: TRBJ2-2
v_call: TRBV29-1

cdr3_aa: CASSYSNKGVSYNSPLHF
j_call: TRBJ1-6
v_call: TRBV6-5

cdr3_aa: CASTQGGINQPQHF
j_call: TRBJ1-5
v_call: TRBV12-3/TRBV12-4

cdr3_aa: CASSPGTSGGITDTQYF
j_call: TRBJ2-3
v_call: TRBV28

cdr3_aa: CASSLGPPGDGYTF
j_call: TRBJ1-2
v_call: TRBV7-2

cdr3_aa: CAIRLAANTGELFF
j_call: TRBJ2-2
v_call: TRBV10-3

cdr3_aa: CASRGLAGGEDTQYF
j_call: TRBJ2-3
v_call: TRBV4-1

cdr3_aa: CASRTGARETQYF
j_call: TRBJ2-5
v_call: TRBV6-5

cdr3_aa: CATSGGVYTDTQYF
j_call: TRBJ2-3
v_call: TRBV24-1

cdr3_aa: CASRDPQGAAKNIQYF
j_call: TRBJ2-4
v_call: TRBV6-2/TRBV6-3

cdr3_aa: CASWRGSNQPQHF
j_call: TRBJ1-5
v_call: TRBV12-3/TRBV12-4

cdr3_aa: CASSQGPRGPSPLHF
j_call: TRBJ1-6
v_call: TRBV4-1

cdr3_aa: CASSYSMPGQGRKGYTF
j_call: TRBJ1-2
v_call: TRBV6-6

cdr3_aa: CASSQEGWSVYEQYF
j_call: TRBJ2-7
v_call: TRBV4-1

cdr3_aa: CASSFKGAQTDTQYF
j_call: TRBJ2-3
v_call: TRBV7-9